These 6 T cell receptor beta chains were sequenced from one sample in a study of cytotoxic CD8 clonotypes in ibrutinib-treated CLL. Data came from immunoSEQ multiplex PCR; TCRdb stores just in-frame clones and leaves some out. The data contain roughly 250,000 clones, 70% of them seen just once; the ten biggest clones take up approximately 15%. Sequenced material: PBMCs, taken after 24 months of ibrutinib treatment. These receptors were obtained from a human donor with chronic lymphocytic leukemia.

This chain uses TRBV27 with TRBJ1-5; no reliable D call. From germline, CDR1 is MNHEY and CDR2 SMNVEV (reference sequence). The CDR3 runs 14 residues. V was shortened by 5 bases and J by 2 bases, with 10 bases between the two germline ends. CDR3 loop: CASSKAVGNQPQHF. The DNA for the CDR3 is TGTGCCAGCAGTAAAGCGGTGGGCAATCAGCCCCAGCATTTT.

V usage is TRBV10-2 and J usage is TRBJ2-1; 7 nucleotides line up with TRBD2. The germline V gene has CDR1 WSHSY and CDR2 SAAADI. Germline trimming cut 3 bases from V and 8 bases from J; bases unmatched to any gene: 10. The CDR3 runs 15 residues. CDR3 coding DNA: TGCGCCAGCAGTGACCCCGGACTAGGCTGGGATGAGCAGTTCTTC. This gives the protein CASSDPGLGWDEQFF.

V and J are TRBV5-1 and TRBJ2-3; perhaps TRBD2 as D (5 bases). CDR3 length: 15 amino acids. V was pared by 2 bases and J by 3 bases, with 13 bases between. CDR1 and CDR2 (germline): SGHRS, YFSETQ. The CDR3 here is CASSLSASRTDTQYF. In DNA, the CDR3 is TGCGCCAGCAGCTTATCGGCTAGCCGGACAGATACGCAGTATTTT. The full variable domain, rest sourced from reference TRBV5-1 and TRBJ2-3, is KAGVTQTPRYLIKTRGQQVTLSCSPISGHRSVSWYQQTPGQGLQFLFEYFSETQRNKGNFPGRFSGRQFSNSRSEMNVSTLELGDSALYLCASSLSASRTDTQYFGPGTRLTVL.

The rearrangement uses TRBV14 and TRBJ1-2, with D possibly TRBD1 on 5 matching bases. V gave up 3 bases and J gave up 4 bases, with 27 bases separating them. Germline V gene lookup returns CDR1 SGHDN and CDR2 FVKESK. The CDR3 runs 19 residues. CDR3 DNA sequence: TGTGCCAGCAGCCATGGGGCGGCAGGAACTTTCAGCTCTGGCTATGGCTACACCTTC. It encodes CASSHGAAGTFSSGYGYTF.

This chain uses TRBV30 with TRBJ2-1; TRBD2 might be the D (6 bases). V was shortened by 0 bases and J by 8 bases, with 14 bases between the two germline ends. Germline V CDR1 and CDR2: GTSNPN, SVGIG (reference sequence). The CDR3 is 14 amino acids. CDR3 in amino acids: CAWSVRLANDEQFF. CDR3 sequence (DNA): TGTGCCTGGAGTGTACGGCTAGCGAATGATGAGCAGTTCTTC. The complete variable domain, with remaining parts taken from reference TRBV30 and TRBJ2-1, reads SQTIHQWPATLVQPVGSPLSLECTVEGTSNPNLYWYRQAAGRGLQLLFYSVGIGQISSEVPQNLSASRPQDRQFILSSKKLLLSDSGFYLCAWSVRLANDEQFFGPGTRLTVL.

CDR3 region: CASSTTLTGGEGYTF. CDR3 nucleotides: TGTGCCAGTAGTACTACATTGACAGGAGGTGAGGGCTACACCTTC. The chain joins TRBV19 to TRBJ1-2; perhaps TRBD1 as D (6 bases). CDR3 length equals 15 residues. V was trimmed by 4 bases and J by 8 bases, leaving 20 bases between them. From germline, CDR1 is LNHDA and CDR2 SQIVND (reference sequence).